This T cell receptor beta chain was recorded in a study of T cells after yellow fever vaccination. Whole-study results and caveats: The secondary response showed a weaker magnitude and a faster peak, day 5 versus 15. Although most clonotypes did not, a small share appeared in both CD4 and CD8 compartments. Post-booster repertoires contained most primary-vaccination clones again (roughly 96% CD4, 88% CD8).

V was clipped by 6 bases and J by 3 bases; unmatched bases: 3. The CDR3 is made up of 14 amino acids. This clonotype turned up a few times. Its antigen is unidentified. Making TCR cDNA involved 5'RACE template switching, which added UMIs and a universal primer site. MiXCR was run by TCRdb on the 5' RACE reads, yielding one entry per CDR3 protein. The data show a few hundred thousand distinct CDR3 sequences, 7.5% to 9% seen once. This chain links TRBV12-3 or TRBV12-4 with TRBJ2-7; 12 bases line up with TRBD2. The TCR was taken from a man between 18 and 35 years old who received the YFV17D yellow fever vaccine. The sample here was CD4+ T cells sorted from PBMCs, taken 5 days after the yellow fever booster vaccination. This CDR3 reads CASRPSGGVYEQYF. The CDR3 DNA reads TGTGCCAGCAGACCTAGCGGGGGGGTCTACGAGCAGTACTTC.